This T cell receptor beta chain was profiled in a study of Tregs in tolerant kidney transplant recipients. TCRdb keeps only in-frame clones here, not all; method: immunoSEQ multiplex PCR. This table holds some 70,000 clones, less than 90% found once. There are 12 residues in the CDR3. The J segment lost 5 bases and the V segment lost 7 bases, leaving 5 bases of the junction unmatched. CDR1 and CDR2 from the germline V gene are SGHTA and FQGNSA. The chain carries TRBV7-2 and TRBJ2-7, with 7 bases lining up with TRBD1. The source was CD4+ T cells from blood, collected before the transplant. The source of this sequence is a human donor who received a combined kidney and bone marrow transplant. This chain's CDR3 is CASKTRGHEQYF. The DNA for the CDR3 is TGTGCCAGCAAGACAAGGGGGCACGAGCAGTACTTC.